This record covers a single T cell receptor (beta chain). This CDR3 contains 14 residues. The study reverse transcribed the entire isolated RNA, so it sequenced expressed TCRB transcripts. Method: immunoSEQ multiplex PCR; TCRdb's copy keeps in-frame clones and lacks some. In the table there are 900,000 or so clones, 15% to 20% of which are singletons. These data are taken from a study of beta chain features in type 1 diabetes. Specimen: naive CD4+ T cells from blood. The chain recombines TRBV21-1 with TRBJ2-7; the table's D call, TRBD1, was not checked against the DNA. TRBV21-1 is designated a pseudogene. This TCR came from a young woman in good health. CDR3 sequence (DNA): TGTGCCAGCAGCAAAGTGTGGTGGGCGAACGAGCAGTACTTC. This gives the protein CASSKVWWANEQYF.